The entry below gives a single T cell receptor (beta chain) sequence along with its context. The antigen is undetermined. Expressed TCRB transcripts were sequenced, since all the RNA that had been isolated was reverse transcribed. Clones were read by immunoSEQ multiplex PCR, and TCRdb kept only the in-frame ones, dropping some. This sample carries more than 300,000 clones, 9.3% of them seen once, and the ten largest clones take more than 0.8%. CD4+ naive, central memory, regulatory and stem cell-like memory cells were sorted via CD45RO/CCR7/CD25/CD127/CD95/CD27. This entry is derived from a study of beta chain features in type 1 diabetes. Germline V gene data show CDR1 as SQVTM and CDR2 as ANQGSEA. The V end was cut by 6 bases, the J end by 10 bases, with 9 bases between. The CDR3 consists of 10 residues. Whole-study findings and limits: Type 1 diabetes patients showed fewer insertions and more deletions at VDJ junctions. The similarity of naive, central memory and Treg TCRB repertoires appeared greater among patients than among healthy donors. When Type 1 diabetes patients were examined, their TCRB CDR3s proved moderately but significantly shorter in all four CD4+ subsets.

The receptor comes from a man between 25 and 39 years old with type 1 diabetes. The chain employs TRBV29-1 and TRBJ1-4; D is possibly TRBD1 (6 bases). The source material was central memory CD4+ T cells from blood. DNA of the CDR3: TGCAGCGTAGGGGGGGCAAAACTGTTTTTT. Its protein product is CSVGGAKLFF.